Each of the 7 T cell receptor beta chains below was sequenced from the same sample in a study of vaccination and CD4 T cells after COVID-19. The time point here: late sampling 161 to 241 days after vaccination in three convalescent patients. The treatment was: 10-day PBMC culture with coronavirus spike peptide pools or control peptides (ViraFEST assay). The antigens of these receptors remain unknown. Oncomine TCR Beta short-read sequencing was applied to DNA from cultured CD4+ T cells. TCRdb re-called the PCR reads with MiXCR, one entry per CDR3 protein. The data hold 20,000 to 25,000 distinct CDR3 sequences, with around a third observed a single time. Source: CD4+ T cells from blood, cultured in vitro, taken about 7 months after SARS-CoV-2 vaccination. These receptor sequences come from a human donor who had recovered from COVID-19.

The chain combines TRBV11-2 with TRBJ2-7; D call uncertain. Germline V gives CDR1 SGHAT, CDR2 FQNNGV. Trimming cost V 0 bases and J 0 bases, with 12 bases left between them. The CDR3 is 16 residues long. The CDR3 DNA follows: TGTGCCAGCAGCTTAGAGGTTGGGGTTCCCTCCTACGAGCAGTACTTC. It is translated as CASSLEVGVPSYEQYF.

CDR3 loop: CASSPRLNTEAFF. CDR3 sequence (DNA): TGTGCCAGCAGCCCCCGGTTAAACACTGAAGCTTTCTTT. V gene TRBV28 combines with J gene TRBJ1-1; D gene ambiguous. CDR1 and CDR2 (germline): MDHEN, SYDVKM. This CDR3 contains 13 residues. The V end was cut by 6 bases, the J end by 2 bases, with 10 bases between.

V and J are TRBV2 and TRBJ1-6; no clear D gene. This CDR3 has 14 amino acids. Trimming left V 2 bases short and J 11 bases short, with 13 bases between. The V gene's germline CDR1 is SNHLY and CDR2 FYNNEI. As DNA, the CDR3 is TGTGCCAGCAGTGAAACCGGTACTGGGGCACCCCTCCACTTT. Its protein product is CASSETGTGAPLHF.

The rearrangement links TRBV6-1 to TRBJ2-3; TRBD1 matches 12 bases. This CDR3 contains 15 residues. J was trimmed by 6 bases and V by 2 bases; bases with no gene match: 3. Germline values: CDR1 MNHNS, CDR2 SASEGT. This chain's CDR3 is CASSEPGQGADTQYF. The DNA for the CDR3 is TGTGCCAGCAGTGAACCGGGACAGGGGGCTGATACGCAGTATTTT.

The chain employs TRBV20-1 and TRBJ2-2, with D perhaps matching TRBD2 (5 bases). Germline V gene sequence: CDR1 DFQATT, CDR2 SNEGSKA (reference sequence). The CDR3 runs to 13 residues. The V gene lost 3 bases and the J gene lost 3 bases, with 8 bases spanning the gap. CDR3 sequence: CSASLGDTGELFF. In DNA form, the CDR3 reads TGCAGTGCTAGCCTCGGGGACACCGGGGAGCTGTTTTTT.

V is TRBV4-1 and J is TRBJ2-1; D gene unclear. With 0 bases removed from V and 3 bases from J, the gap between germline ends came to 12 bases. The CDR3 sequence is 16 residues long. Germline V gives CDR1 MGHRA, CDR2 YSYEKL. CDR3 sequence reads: CASSQEVRSDYNEQFF. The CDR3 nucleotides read TGCGCCAGCAGCCAAGAGGTCCGGTCGGACTACAATGAGCAGTTCTTC.

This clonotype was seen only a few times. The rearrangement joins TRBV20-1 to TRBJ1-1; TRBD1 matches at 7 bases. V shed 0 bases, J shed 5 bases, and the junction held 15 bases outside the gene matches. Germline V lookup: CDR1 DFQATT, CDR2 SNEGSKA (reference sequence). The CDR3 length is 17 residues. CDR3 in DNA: TGCAGTGCTAGAGATCTGGCCAGGGGGGTAGAAGGTACTGAAGCTTTCTTT. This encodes CSARDLARGVEGTEAFF.